The present TCR beta chain was sequenced within a study of neurological immune-mediated disorders. Overall study findings and caveats: Multiple sclerosis was found to have the least TCR clonal expansion, below healthy controls, and HTLV-1-associated myelopathy the most.

The table lists this clonotype with many counts. Its specificity is unknown. V lost 4 bases, J lost 6 bases, and 0 bases lay in between. This CDR3 is built from 10 residues. Time point meaning: longitudinal time-point 3. 5'RACE generated cDNA with 10-nucleotide random UMIs. From the 5' RACE reads, TCRdb called clonotypes with MiXCR, one entry per CDR3 protein. This sample has more than 100,000 distinct CDR3 sequences, with about a tenth found just once. Sequenced sample: PBMCs. This receptor was taken from a female donor with HTLV-1-associated myelopathy (HAM/TSP). This chain joins TRBV12-3 or TRBV12-4 and TRBJ2-2, with D unclear. DNA of the CDR3: TGTGCCAGCAGTTCCGGGGAGCTGTTTTTT. Residues: CASSSGELFF.